These T cell receptor beta chains were read from a single sample in a study of cytomegalovirus exposure and HLA in healthy donors. TCRdb keeps only in-frame clones here, not all; method: immunoSEQ multiplex PCR. Among tens of thousands of clones listed, approximately 91% were seen once. Sample: PBMCs. Receptor source: a man aged 30-40 years in good health and CMV-seronegative. Each CDR3 is given with its conserved first and last residue. The D gene is left open where the match is weak. Rows give clone size only sometimes, using once, few, many, or a class for an expanded clone.

clone_size: NA
d_call: TRBD2
j_call: TRBJ2-1
v_call: TRBV4-1
cdr3_nt: TGCGCCAGCAGCCAAGCCGGGACTACTACCTACAATGAGCAGTTCTTC
cdr3_aa: CASSQAGTTTYNEQFF

clone_size: NA
d_call: NA
j_call: TRBJ2-2
v_call: TRBV27
cdr3_nt: TGTGCCAGCAGTTTTAGGCAGGGCTCTAACACCGGGGAGCTGTTTTTT
cdr3_aa: CASSFRQGSNTGELFF

clone_size: few
d_call: NA
j_call: TRBJ2-7
v_call: TRBV7-2
cdr3_nt: TGTGCCAGCAGCTTATCTTCCCCTTACTCCTACGAGCAGTACTTC
cdr3_aa: CASSLSSPYSYEQYF

clone_size: NA
d_call: TRBD2
j_call: TRBJ2-4
v_call: TRBV6-1
cdr3_nt: TGTGCCAGCAGGGGGGGGGTGAACGTCAAAAACATTCAGTACTTC
cdr3_aa: CASRGGVNVKNIQYF

clone_size: NA
d_call: TRBD1
j_call: TRBJ1-4
v_call: TRBV7-9
cdr3_nt: TGTGCCAGCAGCTACAGGGGGGGTAATGAAAAACTGTTTTTT
cdr3_aa: CASSYRGGNEKLFF

clone_size: once
d_call: TRBD1
j_call: TRBJ1-5
v_call: TRBV5-1
cdr3_nt: TGCGCCAGCAGCCCGTCGACAGGGGGCGGTCAGCCCCAGCATTTT
cdr3_aa: CASSPSTGGGQPQHF

clone_size: NA
d_call: TRBD1
j_call: TRBJ1-3
v_call: TRBV5-1
cdr3_nt: TGCGCCAGCAGCTCACAGGGACAGGGAAGAAACACCATATATTTT
cdr3_aa: CASSSQGQGRNTIYF

clone_size: NA
d_call: NA
j_call: TRBJ1-2
v_call: TRBV27
cdr3_nt: TGTGCCAGCAGTCCAGGGATTAGGATAGGGAACTATGGCTACACCTTC
cdr3_aa: CASSPGIRIGNYGYTF

clone_size: NA
d_call: TRBD2
j_call: TRBJ2-1
v_call: TRBV6-5
cdr3_nt: TGTGCCAGCAGTTTCCATTCTAGCGGGAGGCTCTATGAGCAGTTCTTC
cdr3_aa: CASSFHSSGRLYEQFF

clone_size: NA
d_call: NA
j_call: TRBJ2-3
v_call: TRBV30
cdr3_nt: TGTGCCTGGAGTGTACCCAGGGCTTTAACAGATACGCAGTATTTT
cdr3_aa: CAWSVPRALTDTQYF

clone_size: NA
d_call: TRBD1
j_call: TRBJ1-2
v_call: TRBV6-4
cdr3_nt: TGTGCCAGCAGTGACTCCGGCCGGGACAGTGGGAATTTGGGCTACACCTTC
cdr3_aa: CASSDSGRDSGNLGYTF

clone_size: NA
d_call: NA
j_call: TRBJ2-7
v_call: TRBV5-1
cdr3_nt: TGCGCCAGCAGCAGCCGGGACAAGTCATTGGGGCAGTACTTC
cdr3_aa: CASSSRDKSLGQYF

clone_size: NA
d_call: TRBD2
j_call: TRBJ2-7
v_call: TRBV27
cdr3_nt: TGTGCCAGCAGTTTATCGCGGGGGTCCTACGAGCAGTACTTC
cdr3_aa: CASSLSRGSYEQYF

clone_size: NA
d_call: TRBD2
j_call: TRBJ2-3
v_call: TRBV9
cdr3_nt: TGTGCCAGCAGGGGGGGACTAGCGGGAGGTCCTCTATCCCTCACCTTCACAGATACGCAGTATTTT
cdr3_aa: CASRGGLAGGPLSLTFTDTQYF

clone_size: NA
d_call: NA
j_call: TRBJ2-2
v_call: TRBV13
cdr3_nt: TGTGCCAGCAGTACAGGGATTTCAGGAACCGGGGAGCTGTTTTTT
cdr3_aa: CASSTGISGTGELFF

clone_size: NA
d_call: NA
j_call: TRBJ1-3
v_call: TRBV28
cdr3_nt: TGTGCCAGCAGTTTTTTAGGGGAAGGAAACACCATATATTTT
cdr3_aa: CASSFLGEGNTIYF

clone_size: NA
d_call: NA
j_call: TRBJ2-2
v_call: TRBV4-1
cdr3_nt: TGCGCCAGCAGCCATCGGAGGGGGCCGCACACCGGGGAGCTGTTTTTT
cdr3_aa: CASSHRRGPHTGELFF

clone_size: NA
d_call: TRBD1
j_call: TRBJ1-2
v_call: TRBV5-5
cdr3_nt: TGTGCCAGCAGCTTGGGAGCCAGTCAGGGGGCATATGATGGCTACACCTTC
cdr3_aa: CASSLGASQGAYDGYTF

clone_size: NA
d_call: NA
j_call: TRBJ2-7
v_call: TRBV5-1
cdr3_nt: TGCGCCAGCAGCTTGAGGAGCTCCTACGAGCAGTACTTC
cdr3_aa: CASSLRSSYEQYF

clone_size: NA
d_call: NA
j_call: TRBJ2-5
v_call: TRBV15
cdr3_nt: TGTGCCACCAGCAGAGGACAAGGCCTACAAGAGACCCAGTACTTC
cdr3_aa: CATSRGQGLQETQYF

clone_size: NA
d_call: TRBD1
j_call: TRBJ1-1
v_call: TRBV6-6
cdr3_nt: TGTGCCAGCAGCGACAGGGTTGGAGAGGACACTGAAGCTTTCTTT
cdr3_aa: CASSDRVGEDTEAFF

clone_size: NA
d_call: NA
j_call: TRBJ2-4
v_call: TRBV27
cdr3_nt: TGTGCCAGCAGTTTAGTCTCCGAGGGCAACATTCAGTACTTC
cdr3_aa: CASSLVSEGNIQYF

clone_size: NA
d_call: NA
j_call: TRBJ2-7
v_call: TRBV27
cdr3_nt: TGTGCCAGCAGTTCAACCTACGAGCAGTACTTC
cdr3_aa: CASSSTYEQYF

clone_size: NA
d_call: TRBD1
j_call: TRBJ1-1
v_call: TRBV28
cdr3_nt: TGTGCCAGCACGCTCAACGGACCGCAACAAAACAGGGGGGGAAAAGCTTTCTTT
cdr3_aa: CASTLNGPQQNRGGKAFF

clone_size: NA
d_call: NA
j_call: TRBJ2-2
v_call: TRBV29-1
cdr3_nt: TGCAGCGTTATACTAACCGGGGAGCTGTTTTTT
cdr3_aa: CSVILTGELFF

clone_size: NA
d_call: NA
j_call: TRBJ1-4
v_call: TRBV5-1
cdr3_nt: TGCGCCAGCAGCTCTGGGGGGTGGACTAATGAAAAACTGTTTTTT
cdr3_aa: CASSSGGWTNEKLFF

clone_size: NA
d_call: NA
j_call: TRBJ2-7
v_call: TRBV27
cdr3_nt: TGTGCCAGCAGTTTAATTAGGGGCAACGAGCAGTACTTC
cdr3_aa: CASSLIRGNEQYF

clone_size: NA
d_call: NA
j_call: TRBJ2-3
v_call: TRBV5-1
cdr3_nt: TGCGCCAGCCGTAAAGGGTGGGAGAGCTCCACAGATACGCAGTATTTT
cdr3_aa: CASRKGWESSTDTQYF

clone_size: NA
d_call: NA
j_call: TRBJ1-2
v_call: TRBV5-1
cdr3_nt: TGCGCCAGCAGCCGCAACCGGGACTACTATGGCTACACCTTC
cdr3_aa: CASSRNRDYYGYTF

clone_size: NA
d_call: TRBD1
j_call: TRBJ1-4
v_call: TRBV5-5
cdr3_nt: TGTGCCAGCAGCTTTTCGGCCTTCGGGACAGGGTATGAAAAACTGTTTTTT
cdr3_aa: CASSFSAFGTGYEKLFF